The present entry profiles one T cell receptor beta chain with its context. What it recognizes is unknown. Generated by immunoSEQ multiplex PCR, the TCRdb table keeps only in-frame clones and is missing some. The table has over 130,000 clones, approximately 92% seen once; the top ten hold 3.5% to 4.5%. The data originate from a study of T cell responses to AZD1222 COVID-19 vaccine. Study-wide points: Donors, mostly white British, included more females; clonal diversity was possibly underestimated. It was only after the peak T cell response that any repertoires were sampled. With two AZD1222 doses given, Spike-specific TCR breadth and depth both rose.

V lost 2 bases to trimming and J lost 6 bases, with 11 bases between them. Germline CDR1 and CDR2: SNHLY and FYNNEI. The CDR3 runs 14 residues. Second doses were pooled across both intervals (about 4 or about 12 weeks). The rearrangement joins TRBV2 to TRBJ1-5, with no clear D. The specimen was peripheral blood, collected 28 days after the second AZD1222 dose. This sequence was found in an adult who received the AZD1222 COVID-19 vaccine. The CDR3 protein is CASSEKGNLQPQHF. The CDR3 DNA is TGTGCCAGCAGTGAAAAAGGGAATCTTCAGCCCCAGCATTTT.